Detailed here is one TCR beta chain. Its antigen remains unidentified. This entry is derived from a study of cytomegalovirus exposure and HLA in healthy donors. General observations from the study: Most sequenced TCRs were rare (though some public TCRs occurred in many donors). Specific recognition of CMV antigens was confirmed in vitro for a few chains (all CMV-associated).

Primers included in the PCR were 60 Vbeta and 13 Jbeta primers. The table came from immunoSEQ multiplex PCR; TCRdb's copy has only in-frame clones and leaves some out. The sample holds some 170,000 clones; around three quarters are singletons and the top ten take under 2.5%. The CDR3 totals 13 residues. Germline V gene data show CDR1 as SGHRS and CDR2 as YFSETQ. Between the trimmed V and J ends, which lost 1 base and 6 bases, there was a span of 8 bases. This sequence joins TRBV5-1 and TRBJ2-1; a possible D gene is TRBD1 (5 bases). Specimen: PBMCs. This clonotype was sampled from a man aged 40-49 years in good health and CMV-seronegative. For the CDR3, the DNA is TGCGCCAGCAGCTTGAAGGGGCCCAATGAGCAGTTCTTC. Encoded protein: CASSLKGPNEQFF.